The 21 T cell receptor beta chains below all came from one sample that was sequenced in a study of neurological immune-mediated disorders. Time point described: longitudinal time-point 2. Each CDR3 protein is one row after TCRdb ran MiXCR on the 5' RACE reads. The repertoire consists of some 50,000 distinct CDR3 sequences, with about an eighth occurring once and the leading ten covering under 5%. Sequencing input: PBMCs. Every receptor here comes from a male donor with HTLV-1-associated myelopathy (HAM/TSP).

Ten or more counts support this clonotype. The chain recombines TRBV5-6 with TRBJ1-2, with a weak D call TRBD1 (5 bases). The CDR3 is 13 amino acids. V was cut by 6 bases and J by 5 bases, with 14 bases left in between. Per the germline V gene, CDR1 is SGHDT and CDR2 is YYEEEE. CDR3 nucleotides: TGTGCCAGCACAGCGGAGGGGACTTATGGCTACACCTTC. Translating gives CASTAEGTYGYTF.

This clonotype was counted many times. CDR3 region: CASSLNRDPGNTIYF. CDR3 nucleotide sequence: TGCGCCAGCAGCCTAAACCGGGACCCCGGAAACACCATATATTTT. The chain uses TRBV4-3 and TRBJ1-3; maybe TRBD1 (5 bases). Germline V gene lookup returns CDR1 LGHNA and CDR2 YSLEER. V was trimmed by 4 bases and J by 4 bases, leaving 14 bases between them. This CDR3 spans 15 amino acids.

This clonotype was observed at least ten times. V usage is TRBV5-1 and J usage is TRBJ1-1; TRBD1 agrees at 7 bases. V lost 6 bases to trimming and J lost 3 bases; unmatched junction nucleotides: 14. Germline lookup yields CDR1 SGHRS and CDR2 YFSETQ. The CDR3 totals 16 residues. The CDR3 DNA reads as TGCGCCAGCACCTTAGGACAGGCCGGCCGGGACACTGAAGCTTTCTTT. It codes for CASTLGQAGRDTEAFF. Complete variable domain (other parts from reference TRBV5-1 and TRBJ1-1): KAGVTQTPRYLIKTRGQQVTLSCSPISGHRSVSWYQQTPGQGLQFLFEYFSETQRNKGNFPGRFSGRQFSNSRSEMNVSTLELGDSALYLCASTLGQAGRDTEAFFGQGTRLTVV.

This clonotype was recorded at least ten times. V is TRBV6-2 or TRBV6-3 and J is TRBJ2-7, with D possibly TRBD2 on 6 matching bases. The length of the CDR3 is 16 residues. Trimming took 0 bases from V and 2 from J, leaving 14 bases between them. Germline assignment: CDR1 MNHEY and CDR2 SVGEGT. As DNA, the CDR3 is TGTGCCAGCAGTTACTCGCGGGGAGGTCAAACCTACGAGCAGTACTTC. Amino acid sequence: CASSYSRGGQTYEQYF.

The chain joins TRBV5-1 to TRBJ2-2; 14 bases fit TRBD2. There are 17 residues in the CDR3. Germline CDR1 and CDR2: SGHRS and YFSETQ. CDR3 amino acids: CPISRGLAGGNTGELFF. The CDR3 coding sequence is TGCCCCATCAGCCGTGGACTAGCGGGGGGAAACACCGGGGAGCTGTTTTTT.

This clonotype was observed at least ten times. The rearrangement links TRBV5-1 to TRBJ1-1; 8 nucleotides line up with TRBD1. The CDR3 runs 14 residues. V dropped 4 bases and J dropped 6; count of bases not matched to a gene: 8. Germline loops: CDR1 SGHRS, CDR2 YFSETQ. This chain's CDR3 is CASSPGQGGAEAFF. The CDR3, as DNA: TGCGCCAGCAGCCCTGGACAGGGAGGGGCTGAAGCTTTCTTT.

This clonotype was detected many times. This chain links TRBV20-1 with TRBJ2-5, with 8 nucleotides matching TRBD2. J lost 5 bases, V lost 6 bases, and 11 bases had no gene match. This CDR3 comprises 14 residues. Per germline, CDR1 DFQATT and CDR2 SNEGSKA (reference sequence). The CDR3 loop reads CSAELAGIKETQYF. The CDR3 region has the DNA TGCAGTGCGGAATTAGCGGGGATCAAGGAGACCCAGTACTTC.

This clonotype was recorded many times. The rearrangement joins TRBV5-6 to TRBJ2-3, with 14 bases that match TRBD2. CDR3 size: 17 residues. From germline, CDR1 is SGHDT and CDR2 YYEEEE. V gave up 4 bases and J gave up 6 bases; unmatched junction bases: 10. The CDR3 spells CASSGGLAGVRWDTQYF. The CDR3 nucleotides read TGTGCCAGCAGCGGGGGACTAGCGGGGGTCCGTTGGGATACGCAGTATTTT.

In its sample, this clonotype was seen many times. The V gene is TRBV20-1, the J gene TRBJ2-5; possible D gene TRBD1, 5 bases. Trimming removed 0 bases from V and 5 bases from J, with 7 bases in between. CDR1 and CDR2 (germline): DFQATT, SNEGSKA (reference sequence). The CDR3 is made up of 12 amino acids. In DNA form, the CDR3 reads TGCAGTGCTAGAGAGGGGCTGGAGACCCAGTACTTC. This sequence encodes CSAREGLETQYF.

This clonotype was observed a handful of times. At one boundary the junction diverges from the germline segment, which might be a read error. The genes are TRBV7-7 and TRBJ1-3; D is possibly TRBD1 (6 bases). This CDR3 contains 15 residues. From germline, CDR1 is SSHAT and CDR2 FNYEAQ (reference sequence). The DNA of the CDR3 is TGTGCTAGCAGCTTAGCACAGGGAATTGGAAACACCATATATTTT. Its translation: CASSLAQGIGNTIYF.

This clonotype was detected ten times or more. The V gene is TRBV6-5, the J gene TRBJ1-1; 9 bases align to TRBD1. The trim removed 6 bases at V and 2 bases at J, leaving 4 bases unmatched. The CDR3 length is 14 residues. Germline V gene data show CDR1 as MNHEY and CDR2 as SVGAGI. In DNA form, the CDR3 reads TGTGCCAGCAGAACAGGGGGCCGTAACACTGAAGCTTTCTTT. This translates into CASRTGGRNTEAFF.

Concerning this clonotype itself: This CDR3 is missing its conserved last phenylalanine or tryptophan, likely due to a read error. This sequence joins TRBV7-2 and TRBJ2-7; D is unclear. Germline loops: CDR1 SGHTA, CDR2 FQGNSA. Trimming shortened V by 1 base and J by 5 bases, and 12 bases separated the two germline ends. The CDR3 spans 14 residues. The CDR3 loop is CASSLEPNLNEQYY. The CDR3 DNA sequence: TGTGCCAGCAGCTTAGAACCCAATCTAAACGAGCAGTACTAC.

This clonotype was seen many times. The chain joins TRBV25-1 to TRBJ2-5; D gene unclear. The germline CDR1 and CDR2 sequences are MGHDK and SYGVNS. Trimming took 4 bases from V and 2 from J, leaving 11 bases between them. The CDR3 contains 14 residues. CDR3 sequence reads: CASSGKGSQETQYF. The CDR3 bases are TGTGCCAGCAGTGGAAAAGGGTCGCAAGAGACCCAGTACTTC. The whole variable domain, filled in from reference TRBV25-1 and TRBJ2-5, reads EADIYQTPRYLVIGTGKKITLECSQTMGHDKMYWYQQDPGMELHLIHYSYGVNSTEKGDLSSESTVSRIRTEHFPLTLESARPSHTSQYLCASSGKGSQETQYFGPGTRLLVL.

This clonotype showed up many times. The rearrangement links TRBV7-2 to TRBJ2-7; D may match TRBD1 or TRBD2 (5 bases each). This CDR3 region has 14 residues. Trimming removed 1 base from V and 3 bases from J, with 10 bases in between. Per germline, CDR1 SGHTA and CDR2 FQGNSA. CDR3: CASSLEGPNYEQYF. In DNA form, the CDR3 reads TGTGCCAGCAGCTTAGAGGGACCGAACTACGAGCAGTACTTC.

The table lists this clonotype with many counts. V and J are TRBV11-2 and TRBJ1-2, with D maybe TRBD1 (5 bases). This CDR3 has 15 amino acids. V was shortened by 5 bases and J by 7 bases, with 20 bases between the two germline ends. The V gene's germline CDR1 is SGHAT and CDR2 FQNNGV. DNA for the CDR3: TGTGCCAGCAGCCTTGGGACGCAAAGCGCGTTTGGCTACACCTTC. Protein product: CASSLGTQSAFGYTF.

This clonotype was seen ten or more times. This sequence joins TRBV3-1 and TRBJ1-3; D is unresolved. This CDR3 comprises 13 residues. Per germline, CDR1 LGHDT and CDR2 YNNKEL (reference sequence). Trimming took off 4 bases at V and 7 bases at J, with 11 bases between the two ends. Written as DNA, the CDR3 is TGTGCCAGCAGCCGAGGCCTACGGAACACCATATATTTT. Encoded protein: CASSRGLRNTIYF.

This clonotype was found many times. CDR3 in amino acids: CASSLVGLMNTEAFF. In nucleotides, the CDR3 is TGCGCCAGCAGCTTGGTAGGACTTATGAACACTGAAGCTTTCTTT. The V and J genes are TRBV5-1 and TRBJ1-1, with D hard to call. The germline V gene encodes CDR1 SGHRS and CDR2 YFSETQ. CDR3 length equals 15 residues. V was shortened by 0 bases and J by 0 bases, with 9 bases between the two germline ends.

This clonotype showed up many times. The chain joins TRBV10-3 to TRBJ2-7; TRBD2 aligns across 7 bases. Losses at the gene ends were 10 bases for V and 6 bases for J; bases not matched to a gene: 6. The V gene's germline CDR1 is ENHRY and CDR2 SYGVKD. This CDR3 comprises 11 residues. CDR3 loop: CATTPGGEQYF. The DNA of the CDR3 is TGTGCCACCACCCCGGGGGGCGAGCAGTACTTC.

This clonotype was seen ten or more times. The chain couples TRBV5-1 to TRBJ1-2; D unclear. V was pared by 0 bases and J by 1 base, with 7 bases between. CDR3 size: 14 residues. CDR1 is SGHRS, CDR2 YFSETQ, per germline. As DNA, the CDR3 is TGCGCCAGCAGCTTGGAGAGAATTAACTATGGCTACACCTTC. It is translated as CASSLERINYGYTF.

Details on this clonotype: A much larger clone lies one base from this, so it may be a read error. The chain couples TRBV5-1 to TRBJ2-5; no reliable D call. V was trimmed by 5 bases and J by 2 bases, leaving 16 bases between them. Germline V gene sequence: CDR1 SGHRS, CDR2 YFSETQ. The CDR3 runs to 15 residues. CDR3 DNA sequence: TGCGCCAGCAGTTCTGGATCGGGTGTACAAGAGACCCAGTACTTC. Translation: CASSSGSGVQETQYF.

This clonotype was found many times. This sequence joins TRBV9 and TRBJ2-3, with 12 positions matching TRBD2. From germline, CDR1 is SGDLS and CDR2 YYNGEE. V lost 4 bases to trimming and J lost 1 base; unmatched junction nucleotides: 4. The CDR3 runs 16 residues. The CDR3 here is CASSPWTSGGTDTQYF. The CDR3 DNA sequence: TGTGCCAGCAGCCCATGGACTAGCGGGGGCACAGATACGCAGTATTTT.